What follows is one T cell receptor beta chain and its context. This receptor's antigen is unknown. No base quality information exists; no much larger clone differs at one position. TCRbeta CDR3 regions were amplified from genomic DNA using the immunoSEQ Assay, a bias-controlled multiplex PCR. Under the source paper's analysis protocol: The number of nucleated cells in each sample was estimated from the amplification of reference gene primers within the assay. To quantify the absolute abundance of each unique TCRbeta CDR3 rearrangement, sequence reads were collapsed and filtered. For each sample, productive Simpson clonality was calculated as the square root of Simpson's diversity index over productive rearrangements. TCRdb took over this immuneACCESS table, retaining in-frame rearrangements with V and J assigned. Such tables are incomplete; in checked studies, under half of the missing clones stem from an unresolved V gene, and the remainder is unexplained. V and J calls and clone size are given by that table; D and trimming were obtained from the DNA. A total of a few hundred thousand clones appear in this sample, 75% to 90% of them only once. The ten largest account for 3.5% to 5% of the sample.

This specimen belongs to a study of blood T cell repertoires in COVID-19 (TCRdb year 2020). Some background on the complete study: Samples from collaborators originated in the United States, Italy and Spain and spanned both the acute and convalescent phases of COVID-19. HLA class I and class II types, where available, came from metadata supplied by the sample provider rather than from assay-based typing. The sample metadata nearly always contained a de-identified subject ID, COVID-19 status, age in years and sex. The prospective study material was composed of cDNA or gDNA derived from T cells, B-cell-depleted T cells, or PBMCs. The dataset comprised deeply sampled blood TCRbeta repertoires from subjects exposed to, actively infected with, or recovered from COVID-19. The repertoires were released in a freely available public database intended as a resource for research on the immune response to SARS-CoV-2. Samples were obtained from the ongoing ImmuneRACE study (first 160 participants) and from 1,254 subjects provided by 6 global collaborators.

What the authors observed across the whole study: How much clinical and demographic metadata was included differed by source and by participant, and the metadata was provided uncurated.

Samples from volunteer blood donors who had recovered from COVID-19 were contributed by a second Seattle source. Whole blood was collected in K2EDTA tubes by collaborating institutions according to the institutions' own protocols. For TCRbeta analysis, collaborators shipped samples as frozen whole blood, isolated PBMCs, or DNA extracted from either of those sample types. The sequence came from a middle-aged woman who had recovered from COVID-19. The specimen was peripheral blood.

In nucleotides, the sequence is TGTGCCAGCAGTGAAATGCGCGGGGACGGTGAGCAGTTCTTC. This yields the protein CASSEMRGDGEQFF. This chain is built from TRBV2 and TRBJ2-1; TRBD2 is perhaps the D gene, given 6 matching bases. Via the germline V gene, CDR1 is SNHLY and CDR2 FYNNEI. The CDR3 contains 14 residues, cysteine and phenylalanine counted. CDR3 DNA only is kept here, 42 bases in frame from base 1. At the junction V is shortened by 2 bases and J by 9 bases, with 14 bases in between.